The 8 T cell receptor beta chains below all came from one sample that was sequenced in a study of T-cell memory formation after mild COVID-19. Via MiXCR, TCRdb re-called the 5' RACE reads, giving one row per CDR3 protein. Seen here are 350,000 to 400,000 distinct CDR3 sequences, more than 20% observed once, and the top ten hold around 13%. The sequenced material came from PBMCs or a T cell subset sorted from them (not recorded which). All receptors derive from an adult woman who had mild COVID-19 (a few samples of this study predate the infection). Cell type and time point are not known.

The chain employs TRBV19 and TRBJ1-2; weak D call: TRBD1 (5 bases). Germline CDR1 is LNHDA and CDR2 is SQIVND (reference sequence). Trimming shortened V by 5 bases and J by 5 bases, and 18 bases separated the two germline ends. This CDR3 region has 15 residues. The CDR3 region has the DNA TGTGCCAGTAGTCCAGCACACAGGATTGGGTATGGCTACACCTTC. Its protein product is CASSPAHRIGYGYTF. The variable domain in full, with the rest retrieved from reference TRBV19 and TRBJ1-2, is DGGITQSPKYLFRKEGQNVTLSCEQNLNHDAMYWYRQDPGQGLRLIYYSQIVNDFQKGDIAEGYSVSREKKESFPLTVTSAQKNPTAFYLCASSPAHRIGYGYTFGSGTRLTVV.

This clonotype was seen a handful of times. V and J are TRBV5-6 and TRBJ1-2; D possibly corresponds to TRBD1 (5 bases). Germline CDR1 and CDR2: SGHDT and YYEEEE. Trimming cost V 4 bases and J 8 bases, with 21 bases left between them. The CDR3 extends over 15 amino acids. This chain's CDR3 is CASSVSGREFGGYTF. CDR3 DNA sequence: TGTGCCAGCAGCGTTTCCGGCAGGGAGTTTGGGGGCTACACCTTC.

This clonotype was recorded only once. CDR3 sequence: CASSLGRAGASYEQYF. Here the CDR3 DNA reads TGTGCCAGCAGCCTCGGACGAGCGGGGGCCTCCTACGAGCAGTACTTC. The chain links TRBV4-2 to TRBJ2-7, with 8 bases identical to TRBD2. Germline trimming cut 4 bases from V and 0 bases from J; bases unmatched to any gene: 8. The CDR3 has 16 amino acids. Germline V CDR1 and CDR2: LGHNA, YNFKEQ.

The chain employs TRBV20-1 and TRBJ1-5, with D maybe TRBD1 (6 bases). The germline V and J ends were trimmed by 2 bases and 5 bases, with 13 bases remaining between them. Germline lookup yields CDR1 DFQATT and CDR2 SNEGSKA (reference sequence). There are 14 residues in the CDR3. The CDR3 DNA is TGCAGTGCTAGACCCCCCGGGGGGCATCAGCCCCAGCATTTT. This sequence encodes CSARPPGGHQPQHF.

This clonotype was counted a few times. The chain employs TRBV24-1 and TRBJ2-5, with 15 bases identical to TRBD2. V dropped 4 bases and J dropped 2; count of bases not matched to a gene: 7. This CDR3 has 18 amino acids. Germline assignment: CDR1 KGHDR and CDR2 SFDVKD. In nucleotides, the CDR3 is TGTGCCACCAGTGACCCCGGGACTAGCGGGAGGAATCAAGAGACCCAGTACTTC. It specifies CATSDPGTSGRNQETQYF.

This clonotype has a handful of counts. The chain uses TRBV20-1 and TRBJ2-7; 7 bases align to TRBD2. This CDR3 contains 15 residues. After removal of 1 base from V and 5 bases from J, the junction contained 11 bases not matched to a gene. From germline, CDR1 is DFQATT and CDR2 SNEGSKA (reference sequence). CDR3 protein: CSARGSGGLIHEQYF. The DNA for the CDR3 is TGCAGTGCTAGAGGGTCGGGAGGCCTGATCCACGAGCAGTACTTC.

The chain links TRBV19 to TRBJ2-7; D unresolved. Trimming cost V 2 bases and J 2 bases, with 10 bases left between them. This CDR3 has 14 amino acids. The germline gives CDR1 LNHDA, CDR2 SQIVND (reference sequence). The CDR3 sequence is CASSIKRPPYEQYF. CDR3 nucleotide sequence: TGTGCCAGTAGTATAAAGCGACCGCCCTACGAGCAGTACTTC.

The chain recombines TRBV27 with TRBJ2-1; unclear D gene. The CDR3 spans 11 residues. V gave up 1 base and J gave up 10 bases, with 5 bases separating them. Germline values: CDR1 MNHEY, CDR2 SMNVEV (reference sequence). The CDR3 sequence: CASSLYPEQFF. CDR3 in DNA: TGTGCCAGCAGTTTATATCCGGAGCAGTTCTTC.